This T cell receptor (beta chain) was recorded in a study of blood T cell repertoires in COVID-19 (dated by TCRdb to the early 2020s). Study-level background: Samples from collaborators originated in the United States, Italy and Spain and spanned both the acute and convalescent phases of COVID-19. Samples came from the ongoing ImmuneRACE study (first 160 participants) plus 1,254 subjects from 6 global collaborators. The sample metadata nearly always contained a de-identified subject ID, COVID-19 status, age in years and sex. Subjects who had been exposed to COVID-19, were actively infected with it, or had recovered from it provided the deeply sampled blood TCRbeta repertoires that made up the dataset. The material from the prospective study consisted of cDNA or gDNA derived from T cells, B-cell-depleted T cells, or PBMCs. The repertoires were released in a freely available public database meant as a resource for research on the immune response to SARS-CoV-2. Where HLA class I and class II types were available, the types were taken from metadata supplied by the sample provider, not from assay-based typing. Findings and caveats that apply to the study as a whole: Clinical and demographic metadata were provided uncurated, with the amount varying by source and participant.

TCRbeta CDR3 regions were amplified from genomic DNA using the immunoSEQ Assay, a bias-controlled multiplex PCR. On the study's bioinformatics: Within the assay, amplification of reference gene primers was used to estimate how many nucleated cells each sample contained. To quantify the absolute abundance of each unique TCRbeta CDR3 rearrangement, sequence reads were collapsed and filtered. Productive Simpson clonality was computed per sample as the square root of Simpson's diversity index over productive rearrangements. In its TCRdb copy, this immuneACCESS table keeps in-frame sequences only and misses some clones. Where compared with another copy, unresolved V genes explain less than half of these, and the others have no known cause. That table supplies the V and J calls and clone size; D and trimming were determined from the DNA. The sample data list about 150,000 clones, and 85% to 90% of these were observed just once. The leading ten clones occupy approximately 4% of the sample.

The CDR3 covers 15 residues, taking in both the cysteine and the phenylalanine. The only DNA kept is the CDR3, 45 bases in frame from the first base. V is trimmed back by 5 bases and J by 8 bases, and the junction contains 10 bases that no gene match accounts for. Looking up the germline V gene yields CDR1 SGHAT and CDR2 FQNNGV. Collaborating institutions collected whole blood in K2EDTA tubes following their own protocols. For TCRbeta analysis, collaborators shipped samples as frozen whole blood, isolated PBMCs, or DNA extracted from either of those sample types. Turning to this clone: Which antigen it targets is not known. No base qualities exist here, and no much larger clone lies one base off it.

The sequence joins TRBV11-2 to TRBJ2-1, with 9 central nucleotides matching TRBD1. Sequenced sample: peripheral blood. The sequence derives from an older woman with acute or convalescent COVID-19. The CDR3 here reads CASSHTGQGMYEQFF. At the DNA level, the sequence is TGTGCCAGCAGCCACACGGGACAGGGAATGTATGAGCAGTTCTTC.